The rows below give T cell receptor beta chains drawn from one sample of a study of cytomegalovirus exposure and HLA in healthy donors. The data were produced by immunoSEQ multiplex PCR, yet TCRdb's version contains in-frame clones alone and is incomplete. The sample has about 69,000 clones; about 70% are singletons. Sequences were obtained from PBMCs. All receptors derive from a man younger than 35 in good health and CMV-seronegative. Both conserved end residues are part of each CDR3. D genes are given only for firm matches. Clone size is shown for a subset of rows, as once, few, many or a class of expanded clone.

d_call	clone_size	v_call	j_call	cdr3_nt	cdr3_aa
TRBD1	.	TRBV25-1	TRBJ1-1	TGTGCCAGCAGTGCGATACAGGGGACGAACACTGAAGCTTTCTTT	CASSAIQGTNTEAFF
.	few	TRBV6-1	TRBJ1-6	TGTGCCAGCAGTGAAGCGGCAGGGGCAGGTAATTCACCCCTCCACTTT	CASSEAAGAGNSPLHF
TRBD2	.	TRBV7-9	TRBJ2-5	TGTGCCAGCAGCTCGCAGACTAGCGGGACACAAGAGACCCAGTACTTC	CASSSQTSGTQETQYF
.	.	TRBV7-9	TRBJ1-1	TGTGCCAGCAGCTTAGGACAGCTGAACACTGAAGCTTTCTTT	CASSLGQLNTEAFF
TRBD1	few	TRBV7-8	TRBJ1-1	TGTGCCAGCAGCCAGCTAGGACAGGGATACACTGAAGCTTTCTTT	CASSQLGQGYTEAFF
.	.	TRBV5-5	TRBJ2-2	TGTGCCAGCAGCTTGATTGGCAGGGACAAAAGAAACACCGGGGAGCTGTTTTTT	CASSLIGRDKRNTGELFF
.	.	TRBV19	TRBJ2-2	TGTGCCAGTAGTTCCCCCCCAAGGGGCACCGGGGAGCTGTTTTTT	CASSSPPRGTGELFF
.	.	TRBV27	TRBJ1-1	TGTGCCAGCAGTACTCCGGGATCCGAAGCTTTCTTT	CASSTPGSEAFF
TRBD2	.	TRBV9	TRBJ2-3	TGTGCCAGCAGCGCGATCCCGGGACTAGCGGCTTACACAGATACGCAGTATTTT	CASSAIPGLAAYTDTQYF
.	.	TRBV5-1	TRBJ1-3	TGCGCCAGCAGCCCAGGACACAGCTCTGGAAACACCATATATTTT	CASSPGHSSGNTIYF
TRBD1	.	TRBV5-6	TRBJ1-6	TGTGCCAGCCGACAGGGTAATTCACCCCTCCACTTT	CASRQGNSPLHF
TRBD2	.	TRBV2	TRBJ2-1	TGTGCCAGCAGTACCGACCGGTCGACTAGCGGTAATGAGCAGTTCTTC	CASSTDRSTSGNEQFF
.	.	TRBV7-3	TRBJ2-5	TGTGCCAGCAGCTCGTCAGGGTGGCAGGAGACCCAGTACTTC	CASSSSGWQETQYF
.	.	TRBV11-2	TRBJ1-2	TGTGCCAGCAGCTCAACAGGGACCAACTATGGCTACACCTTC	CASSSTGTNYGYTF
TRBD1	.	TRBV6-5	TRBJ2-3	TGTGCCAGCAGTTACGGCAGGGGGCTGGGAGATACGCAGTATTTT	CASSYGRGLGDTQYF
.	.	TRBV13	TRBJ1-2	TGTGCCAGCAGCTTAGGCCGACTCAACTATGGCTACACCTTC	CASSLGRLNYGYTF
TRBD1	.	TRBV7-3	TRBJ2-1	TGTGCCAGCAGCGCGGACAGGGGCTCCTACAATGAGCAGTTCTTC	CASSADRGSYNEQFF
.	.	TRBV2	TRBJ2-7	TGTGCCTCTCCTTCTCGGTCCTACGAGCAGTACTTC	CASPSRSYEQYF
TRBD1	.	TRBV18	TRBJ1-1	TGTGCCAGCTCACCGACAGGGGGATGGACTGAAGCTTTCTTT	CASSPTGGWTEAFF
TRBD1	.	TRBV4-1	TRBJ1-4	TGCGCCAGCAGCCAAGGACAGGGGAGGGGCCCAACTAATGAAAAACTGTTTTTT	CASSQGQGRGPTNEKLFF
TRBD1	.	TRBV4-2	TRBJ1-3	TGTGCCAGCAGCCAAGAACAGGGACAGTTTACCGGAAACACCATATATTTT	CASSQEQGQFTGNTIYF
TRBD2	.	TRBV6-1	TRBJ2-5	TGTGCCAGCAGTGAGACTGAAGCGGGGGCGTCCCAAGAGACCCAGTACTTC	CASSETEAGASQETQYF
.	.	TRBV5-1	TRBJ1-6	TGCGCCAGCAGCTTGGAGGCAGGGAGGGATTCACCCCTCCACTTT	CASSLEAGRDSPLHF
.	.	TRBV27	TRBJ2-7	TGTGCCAGCACCTTACCGGGACACTACGAGCAGTACTTC	CASTLPGHYEQYF
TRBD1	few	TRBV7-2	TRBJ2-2	TGTGCCAGCAGCTATAGACAGGGGCCAGCCACCGGGGAGCTGTTTTTT	CASSYRQGPATGELFF
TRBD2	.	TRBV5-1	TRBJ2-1	TGCGCCAGCAGCCAGGGACTAGCTGGCAATGAGCAGTTCTTC	CASSQGLAGNEQFF
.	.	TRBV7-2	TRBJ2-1	TGTGCCAGCAGCCCGGCCAGCCGGGATGAGCAGTTCTTC	CASSPASRDEQFF
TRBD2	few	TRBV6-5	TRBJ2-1	TGTGCCAGCAGTTACTCTCTAGCGGGGATTTACAATGAGCAGTTCTTC	CASSYSLAGIYNEQFF
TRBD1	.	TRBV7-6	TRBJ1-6	TGTGCCAGCAGCCCGGGGACAGCTGTTAATTCACCCCTCCACTTT	CASSPGTAVNSPLHF
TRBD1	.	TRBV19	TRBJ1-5	TGTGCCAGTCAGGACAGGGAGGGTCAGCCCCAGCATTTT	CASQDREGQPQHF
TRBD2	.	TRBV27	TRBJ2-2	TGTGCCAGCAGTTTATCGCGGGGGTTTAACACCGGGGAGCTGTTTTTT	CASSLSRGFNTGELFF
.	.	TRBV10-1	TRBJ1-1	TGCGCCAGCAGTGACCTCCCAGGCAACACTGAAGCTTTCTTT	CASSDLPGNTEAFF
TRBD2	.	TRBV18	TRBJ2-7	TGTGCCAGCTCACCGACGCGGGGGGCCTACGAGCAGTACTTC	CASSPTRGAYEQYF
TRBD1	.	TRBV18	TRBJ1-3	TGTGCCAGCTCACCACAGGGGGCAAAAGGAAACACCATATATTTT	CASSPQGAKGNTIYF
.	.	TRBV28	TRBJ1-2	TGTGCCAGCAGTTTCTTTTCGGTGGGGCTCTATGGCTACACCTTC	CASSFFSVGLYGYTF
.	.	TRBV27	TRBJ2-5	TGTGCCAGCAGTCTCCTAAACAGCCGAGAGACCCAGTACTTC	CASSLLNSRETQYF
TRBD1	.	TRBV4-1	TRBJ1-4	TGCGCCAGCAGCCAGATTGGACAGGGGGATAATGAAAAACTGTTTTTT	CASSQIGQGDNEKLFF
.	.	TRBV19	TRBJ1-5	TGTGCCAGTAGTTACAGGGAAACCAATCAGCCCCAGCATTTT	CASSYRETNQPQHF
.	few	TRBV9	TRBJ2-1	TGTGCCAGCAGCGTATGGCCAGGGGAGCAGTTCTTC	CASSVWPGEQFF
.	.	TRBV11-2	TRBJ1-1	TGTGCCAGCAGCTTAGTGGCCAGTTTGAACACTGAAGCTTTCTTT	CASSLVASLNTEAFF
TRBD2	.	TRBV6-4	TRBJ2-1	TGTGCCAGCAGTGGGAGGACTAGCGGGGGGCCGAGGGAGCAGTTCTTC	CASSGRTSGGPREQFF
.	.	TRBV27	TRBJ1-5	TGTGCCAGCAGTTTCTTTAATCAGCCCCAGCATTTT	CASSFFNQPQHF
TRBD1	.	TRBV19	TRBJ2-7	TGTGCCAGTAGTTCCGGGACAGGGGGCGACGAGCAGTACTTC	CASSSGTGGDEQYF
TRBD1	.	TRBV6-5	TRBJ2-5	TGTGCCAGCAGTTACTCGGACAGGGAACAAGAGACCCAGTACTTC	CASSYSDREQETQYF
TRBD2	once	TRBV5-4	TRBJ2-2	TGTGCCAGCAGCTTGGGACTAGCGGGGAACACCGGGGAGCTGTTTTTT	CASSLGLAGNTGELFF
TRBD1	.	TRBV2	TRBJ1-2	TGTGCCAGCAGTGAAGGAAGGACAGGGGGTAATTATGGCTACACCTTC	CASSEGRTGGNYGYTF
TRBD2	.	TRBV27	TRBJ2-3	TGTGCCAGCACCAAGACTAGCGGGGCTTCCACAGATACGCAGTATTTT	CASTKTSGASTDTQYF
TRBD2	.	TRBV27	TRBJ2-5	TGTGCCAGCACCCCCTCTAGCGGGGGGCGGGAGCGAGAGACCCAGTACTTC	CASTPSSGGRERETQYF
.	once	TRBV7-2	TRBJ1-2	TGTGCCAGCAGCTTCTTGGGACACCTCTATGGCTACACCTTC	CASSFLGHLYGYTF
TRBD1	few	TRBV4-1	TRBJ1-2	TGCGCCAGCAGCCAGACAGGGGGTAGTGGCTACACCTTC	CASSQTGGSGYTF